This T cell receptor beta chain was retrieved from a study of blood T cell repertoires in COVID-19. Across the whole study: From T cells, B-cell-depleted T cells, or PBMCs came the material, which was cDNA or gDNA.

Authors' analysis steps: Estimation of nucleated cell counts was performed using reference gene primer amplification. Clones were read by immunoSEQ multiplex PCR, and TCRdb kept only the in-frame ones, dropping some. That table supplies the V and J calls and clone size; D and trimming were determined from the DNA. The data show around 98,000 clones, about 90% seen once. The CDR3 is 13 amino acids. Trimming stripped 4 bases from V and 2 bases from J, with 6 bases between. Germline V lookup: CDR1 SGHDN, CDR2 FVKESK. Sample: peripheral blood. This TCR was sampled from a man in his sixties or seventies with acute or convalescent COVID-19. The chain carries TRBV14 and TRBJ1-5, with D unresolved. The CDR3 protein is CASSLRGNQPQHF. The CDR3 DNA sequence: TGTGCCAGCAGCCTACGGGGCAATCAGCCCCAGCATTTT.